The 23 T cell receptor beta chains in this list originate from one sample, sequenced in a study of T cell responses to AZD1222 COVID-19 vaccine. The data were produced by immunoSEQ multiplex PCR, yet TCRdb's version contains in-frame clones alone and is incomplete. The sample shows 150,000 to 180,000 clones, about 85% of them seen only once. The sample here was peripheral blood, taken after recovery from COVID-19. These TCRs come from an adult who had recovered from COVID-19.

CDR3: CAISEPTGGIDEQYF. CDR3 coding DNA: TGTGCCATCAGTGAGCCAACAGGGGGCATCGACGAGCAGTACTTC. The V call is TRBV10-3, the J call TRBJ2-7, with 9 bases matching TRBD1. This CDR3 is 15 amino acids long. V shed 2 bases, J shed 5 bases, and the junction held 7 bases outside the gene matches. Germline V gene data show CDR1 as ENHRY and CDR2 as SYGVKD.

CDR3: CASSLERGGDQETQYF. The DNA of the CDR3 is TGTGCCAGCAGCTTGGAAAGAGGCGGGGACCAAGAGACCCAGTACTTC. This chain joins TRBV5-6 and TRBJ2-5; a possible D gene is TRBD2 (6 bases). Between the trimmed V and J ends, which lost 0 bases and 0 bases, there was a span of 12 bases. The CDR3 covers 16 residues. Germline lookup yields CDR1 SGHDT and CDR2 YYEEEE.

The chain combines TRBV19 with TRBJ1-2; D is possibly TRBD1 (6 bases). The germline V gene has CDR1 LNHDA and CDR2 SQIVND (reference sequence). The CDR3 is 15 residues long. The V and J ends lost 4 bases and 3 bases respectively, with 15 bases between them. The chain's CDR3 is CASSTSLQGYYGYTF. The DNA for the CDR3 is TGTGCCAGTAGTACGTCGTTGCAGGGGTACTATGGCTACACCTTC.

This rearrangement joins TRBV5-4 to TRBJ1-2; 8 bases fit TRBD1. After removal of 0 bases from V and 4 bases from J, the junction contained 2 bases not matched to a gene. Germline V CDR1 and CDR2: SGHNT, YYREEE (reference sequence). The CDR3 spans 14 residues. CDR3 sequence: CASSLVGQAYGYTF. CDR3 bases: TGTGCCAGCAGCTTGGTGGGACAGGCCTATGGCTACACCTTC. Full variable domain (rest looked up from reference TRBV5-4 and TRBJ1-2): ETGVTQSPTHLIKTRGQQVTLRCSSQSGHNTVSWYQQALGQGPQFIFQYYREEENGRGNFPPRFSGLQFPNYSSELNVNALELDDSALYLCASSLVGQAYGYTFGSGTRLTVV.

The rearrangement uses TRBV7-9 and TRBJ1-4; possible D gene TRBD1, 5 bases. CDR1 is SEHNR, CDR2 FQNEAQ, per germline (reference sequence). CDR3 length: 15 residues. V lost 4 bases and J lost 12, with 21 bases in between. The CDR3 DNA reads as TGTGCCAGCAGCTACCACCGGGACCCAGGATCACAACTGTTTTTT. Amino acids: CASSYHRDPGSQLFF.

The V call is TRBV11-3, the J call TRBJ2-7, with TRBD2 matching over 11 bases. The CDR3 spans 18 residues. V shed 0 bases and J 2 bases; nucleotides not matched to a gene: 9. Looked up from germline, CDR1 is SGHNT and CDR2 is YENEEA. The CDR3 is CASSLEPGTSGPPYEQYF. The CDR3 nucleotides read TGTGCCAGCAGCTTAGAGCCCGGGACTAGCGGACCCCCCTACGAGCAGTACTTC.

This sequence joins TRBV3-1 (or the pseudogene TRBV3-2) and TRBJ2-3, with TRBD1 matching over 12 bases. Germline V lookup: CDR1 LGHDT, CDR2 YNNKEL (reference sequence). The length of the CDR3 is 16 residues. The J segment lost 4 bases and the V segment lost 3 bases, leaving 5 bases of the junction unmatched. The CDR3 DNA reads TGTGCCAGCAGCCAGGGGACAGGGGGCGTTGCAGATACGCAGTATTTT. Protein product: CASSQGTGGVADTQYF.

This clone was found a few times. Different DNA sequences within this sample yield the same CDR3. This sequence joins TRBV5-1 and TRBJ1-5, with D hard to call. V was shortened by 0 bases and J by 6 bases, with 4 bases between the two germline ends. Germline CDR1 and CDR2: SGHRS and YFSETQ. The CDR3 loop spans 12 amino acids. In DNA, the CDR3 is TGCGCCAGCAGCTTGGAGGGTCAGCCCCAGCATTTT. It yields the protein CASSLEGQPQHF.

The V gene is TRBV7-3, the J gene TRBJ2-1, with 11 bases fitting TRBD2. Germline CDR1 and CDR2: SGHTA and FQGTGA. V lost 5 bases to trimming and J lost 5 bases; unmatched junction nucleotides: 5. There are 15 residues in the CDR3. CDR3 nucleotide sequence: TGTGCCAGCAGCCTCCGACTAGCGGGAAACAATGAGCAGTTCTTC. Translation gives CASSLRLAGNNEQFF.

The rearrangement joins TRBV27 to TRBJ2-7; D is unresolved. The CDR3 runs 11 residues. Trimming pared 7 bases from V and 5 bases from J, leaving 9 bases between. Germline lookup yields CDR1 MNHEY and CDR2 SMNVEV (reference sequence). The CDR3 loop is CASTLGDEQYF. The CDR3 bases are TGTGCCAGCACCTTGGGCGACGAGCAGTACTTC.

A few counts support this clone. This chain uses TRBV2 with TRBJ2-7, with a weak D call TRBD1 (5 bases). Germline values: CDR1 SNHLY, CDR2 FYNNEI. V lost 4 bases and J 3 bases, leaving 10 bases between the germline ends. The CDR3 is 13 amino acids. CDR3: CASSVRQSYEQYF. The CDR3 coding sequence is TGTGCCAGCAGTGTCAGACAGAGCTACGAGCAGTACTTC.

This chain uses TRBV11-1 with TRBJ2-7, with D uncertain. The CDR3 is 15 residues long. The germline gives CDR1 SGHAT, CDR2 FQDESV (reference sequence). Trimming shortened V by 2 bases and J by 0 bases, and 11 bases separated the two germline ends. The CDR3 is CASSLQPANSYEQYF. CDR3 nucleotides: TGTGCCAGCAGCTTACAGCCGGCTAACTCCTACGAGCAGTACTTC.

This clone has just a few counts. The V gene is TRBV6-5, the J gene TRBJ2-3; D could derive from TRBD1 or TRBD2 (5 bases each). CDR3 length: 14 amino acids. Germline CDR1 MNHEY, CDR2 SVGAGI. Trimming stripped 5 bases from V and 2 bases from J, with 11 bases between. Written as DNA, the CDR3 is TGTGCCAGCAGTAGGCCCGGGGCCACAGATACGCAGTATTTT. Its translation: CASSRPGATDTQYF.

The chain joins TRBV7-9 to TRBJ2-3; 8 nucleotides agree with TRBD2. This CDR3 is built from 13 residues. Germline trimming cut 8 bases from V and 2 bases from J; bases unmatched to any gene: 3. Germline lookup yields CDR1 SEHNR and CDR2 FQNEAQ (reference sequence). The DNA for the CDR3 is TGTGCCAGCGTCGGGGGGGCCACAGATACGCAGTATTTT. Protein product: CASVGGATDTQYF.

CDR3 loop: CASSLATPYEQYF. CDR3 DNA: TGTGCCAGCAGTTTGGCTACCCCCTACGAGCAGTACTTC. V gene TRBV28 combines with J gene TRBJ2-7, with D hard to call. The V end was cut by 3 bases, the J end by 2 bases, with 8 bases between. Germline-derived CDR1 and CDR2 are MDHEN and SYDVKM. The CDR3 contains 13 residues.

This clone was observed once. The chain couples TRBV9 to TRBJ1-6; D remains unclear. Germline lookup yields CDR1 SGDLS and CDR2 YYNGEE. CDR3 length: 14 amino acids. Trimming took off 2 bases at V and 6 bases at J, with 9 bases between the two ends. CDR3 bases: TGTGCCAGCAGCGTCGCAGGAACTAATTCACCCCTCCACTTT. Translated: CASSVAGTNSPLHF.

The chain employs TRBV7-2 and TRBJ2-7; TRBD1 aligns across 8 bases. Germline CDR1 and CDR2: SGHTA and FQGNSA. V dropped 5 bases and J dropped 5; count of bases not matched to a gene: 11. This CDR3 spans 15 amino acids. The CDR3 reads CASSASTGVQNEQYF. In DNA form, the CDR3 reads TGTGCCAGCAGCGCATCGACAGGGGTCCAGAACGAGCAGTACTTC.

This chain connects TRBV27 to TRBJ1-4; D perhaps matches TRBD1 (6 bases). The CDR3 contains 19 residues. Trimming left V 3 bases short and J 2 bases short, with 22 bases between. CDR1 is MNHEY, CDR2 SMNVEV, per germline (reference sequence). The CDR3 protein is CASSFPQGPHIRTNEKLFF. DNA for the CDR3: TGTGCCAGCAGTTTCCCTCAGGGGCCGCATATTAGGACTAATGAAAAACTGTTTTTT.

The chain is built from TRBV28 and TRBJ1-2; no clear D. Germline CDR1 is MDHEN and CDR2 is SYDVKM. The V end was cut by 5 bases, the J end by 8 bases, with 21 bases between. The CDR3 has 15 amino acids. In nucleotides, the CDR3 is TGTGCCAGCAGTCCCATATACACCGGAATAAGCGGCTACACCTTC. Its protein is CASSPIYTGISGYTF.

This chain uses TRBV5-6 with TRBJ2-7; D perhaps matches TRBD2 (5 bases). Trimming pared 1 base from V and 5 bases from J, leaving 10 bases between. CDR3 length: 13 residues. Germline V gives CDR1 SGHDT, CDR2 YYEEEE. The CDR3, as DNA: TGTGCCAGCAGCTTGAGGGCGAGGGACGAGCAGTACTTC. Its protein product is CASSLRARDEQYF.

This chain joins TRBV5-1 and TRBJ2-7; D is unclear. V was cut by 1 base and J by 2 bases, with 7 bases left in between. In germline, CDR1 is SGHRS, CDR2 YFSETQ. CDR3 length: 13 amino acids. The CDR3 nucleotides are TGCGCCAGCAGCTTGCAGGAGACCTACGAGCAGTACTTC. As protein: CASSLQETYEQYF.

The chain links TRBV5-3 to TRBJ1-5, with TRBD1 as a possible D gene (5 bases). TRBV5-3 is noted as an ORF with a role that remains uncertain. The CDR3 extends over 16 amino acids. Trimming shortened V by 0 bases and J by 1 base, and 11 bases separated the two germline ends. Here the CDR3 DNA reads TGTGCCAGAAGCTTGGCCAAAGGGACGAGCAATCAGCCCCAGCATTTT. Translated: CARSLAKGTSNQPQHF.

V is TRBV5-1 and J is TRBJ1-1; TRBD1 matches at 8 bases. The CDR3 is 13 residues long. Trimming at V came to 2 bases and at J to 11 bases, leaving 8 bases not matched to a gene. The V gene's germline CDR1 is SGHRS and CDR2 YFSETQ. CDR3 protein: CASSFGQGKSAFF. The CDR3 coding sequence is TGCGCCAGCAGCTTCGGACAGGGAAAAAGCGCTTTCTTT.